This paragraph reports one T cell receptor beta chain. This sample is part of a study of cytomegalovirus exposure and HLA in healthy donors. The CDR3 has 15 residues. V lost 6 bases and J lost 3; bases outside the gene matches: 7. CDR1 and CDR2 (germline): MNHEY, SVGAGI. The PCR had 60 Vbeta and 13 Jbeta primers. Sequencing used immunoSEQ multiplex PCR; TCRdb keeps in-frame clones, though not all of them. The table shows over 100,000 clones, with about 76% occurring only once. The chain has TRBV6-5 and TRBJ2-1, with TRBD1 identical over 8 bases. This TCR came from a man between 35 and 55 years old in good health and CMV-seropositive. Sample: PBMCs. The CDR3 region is CASRPDGQGYNEQFF. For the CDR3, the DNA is TGTGCCAGCAGACCCGACGGACAGGGCTACAATGAGCAGTTCTTC.